This T cell receptor beta chain was sequenced in a study of blood T cell repertoires in COVID-19. Measured with immunoSEQ multiplex PCR; TCRdb has only the in-frame clones, and not every one. The table lists 150,000 to 200,000 clones, 85% to 90% of them singletons. The sequence was collected from a woman between 70 and 85 years old with acute or convalescent COVID-19. The sample was peripheral blood.

The CDR3 DNA follows: TGTGCCAGCAGTACGACAGGGTATGGCTACACCTTC. The encoded protein is CASSTTGYGYTF. This sequence joins TRBV6-2 or TRBV6-3 and TRBJ1-2, with 7 nucleotides matching TRBD1. Germline-derived CDR1 and CDR2 are MNHEY and SVGEGT. J gave up 5 bases and V 5 bases, and 2 bases lay outside the gene matches. This CDR3 contains 12 residues.